This T cell receptor (beta chain) was found in a study of cytomegalovirus exposure and HLA in healthy donors. Study-wide results and limits: Among the CMV-associated chains, three were confirmed in vitro as specific for CMV antigens. The investigators catalogued 150 or so TCR beta chains as cytomegalovirus-associated. The tendency of first-cohort TCR clusters to co-occur in the roughly 110 validation repertoires was the finding of a later analysis.

About this clone: Its matching antigen is unknown.

Profiling relied on immunoSEQ multiplex PCR, and the TCRdb table lists in-frame clones only, not all of them. The sample includes tens of thousands of clones, 90% to 97% seen only once; the top ten take 0.95% to 1.5%. Germline V gives CDR1 GTSNPN, CDR2 SVGIG (reference sequence). Losses at the gene ends were 2 bases for V and 4 bases for J; bases not matched to a gene: 3. This CDR3 comprises 13 residues. Sequencing used PBMCs. The sequence came from a woman aged 18-29 years in good health and CMV-seronegative. The V call is TRBV30, the J call TRBJ2-7; 9 bases agree with TRBD1. CDR3 loop: CAWSWTGEYEQYF. Written as DNA, the CDR3 is TGTGCCTGGAGTTGGACAGGGGAGTACGAGCAGTACTTC.